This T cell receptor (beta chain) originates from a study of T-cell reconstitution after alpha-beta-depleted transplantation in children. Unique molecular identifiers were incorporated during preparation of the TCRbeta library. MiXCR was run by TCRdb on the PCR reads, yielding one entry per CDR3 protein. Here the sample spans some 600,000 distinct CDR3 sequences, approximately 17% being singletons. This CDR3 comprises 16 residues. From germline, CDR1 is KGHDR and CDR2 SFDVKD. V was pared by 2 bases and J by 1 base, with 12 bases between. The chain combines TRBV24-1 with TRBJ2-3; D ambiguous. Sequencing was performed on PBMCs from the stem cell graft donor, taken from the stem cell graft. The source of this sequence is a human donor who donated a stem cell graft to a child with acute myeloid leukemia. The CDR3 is CATSDSRRPGTDTQYF. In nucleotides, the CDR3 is TGTGCCACCAGTGATTCCCGCCGTCCAGGCACAGATACGCAGTATTTT.